Presented here are 6 T cell receptor beta chains from one specimen sequenced in a study of T cell clones after liver transplantation. Profiled with immunoSEQ multiplex PCR; TCRdb holds only in-frame clones, not every one. Altogether tens of thousands of clones are present, approximately 70% being singletons, with the ten largest covering about 3%. This sample comprised CD4+ T cells from blood, obtained at the approximately 16-month timepoint. The receptors were gathered from a human patient who received a liver transplant. Some T cells here may be from the graft donor.

The V gene is TRBV5-6, the J gene TRBJ2-1; 8 nucleotides align to TRBD1. CDR1 is SGHDT, CDR2 YYEEEE, per germline. Trimming removed 3 bases from V and 10 bases from J; junction bases left unmatched: 6. The CDR3 extends over 13 amino acids. The CDR3 reads CASSSTGGWEQFF. The CDR3 nucleotides are TGTGCCAGCAGCTCCACAGGGGGATGGGAGCAGTTCTTC. Looking up the rest from reference TRBV5-6 and TRBJ2-1 gives the full variable domain: DAGVTQSPTHLIKTRGQQVTLRCSPKSGHDTVSWYQQALGQGPQFIFQYYEEEERQRGNFPDRFSGHQFPNYSSELNVNALLLGDSALYLCASSSTGGWEQFFGPGTRLTVL.

The V gene is TRBV5-1, the J gene TRBJ1-6, with D perhaps TRBD1 (5 bases). The CDR3 is 16 amino acids. Trimming left V 2 bases short and J 7 bases short, with 16 bases between. Germline V gives CDR1 SGHRS, CDR2 YFSETQ. As DNA, the CDR3 is TGCGCCAGCAGCTTCTCAGGGATAAGGTCAAATTCACCCCTCCACTTT. Translating gives CASSFSGIRSNSPLHF.

This clone was observed a handful of times. CDR3 loop: CASSEAWNEQYF. In nucleotides, the CDR3 is TGTGCCAGCAGTGAAGCATGGAACGAGCAGTACTTC. The chain carries TRBV6-1 and TRBJ2-7; no clear D. The germline V and J ends were trimmed by 0 bases and 5 bases, with 5 bases remaining between them. CDR3 length equals 12 residues. Germline-derived CDR1 and CDR2 are MNHNS and SASEGT.

This sequence joins TRBV27 and TRBJ2-7; 8 bases map to TRBD1. Germline CDR1 and CDR2: MNHEY and SMNVEV (reference sequence). The CDR3 contains 14 residues. V trimming: 5 bases; J trimming: 7 bases; junction bases outside the gene matches: 10. CDR3 residues: CASSVRGPEGEQYV. CDR3 DNA sequence: TGTGCCAGCAGTGTCAGGGGGCCCGAGGGGGAGCAGTACGTC.

The chain uses TRBV28 and TRBJ2-1; 9 nucleotides line up with TRBD2. The germline CDR1 and CDR2 sequences are MDHEN and SYDVKM. The V and J ends lost 2 bases and 4 bases, in that order; junction bases with no gene match: 3. The CDR3 contains 15 residues. The CDR3 DNA reads TGTGCCAGCAGTTTAGCACTAGCGGGTTACAATGAGCAGTTCTTC. Translated: CASSLALAGYNEQFF. The variable domain in full, with the rest retrieved from reference TRBV28 and TRBJ2-1, is DVKVTQSSRYLVKRTGEKVFLECVQDMDHENMFWYRQDPGLGLRLIYFSYDVKMKEKGDIPEGYSVSREKKERFSLILESASTNQTSMYLCASSLALAGYNEQFFGPGTRLTVL.

This clone was found many times. This chain joins TRBV7-2 and TRBJ1-6, with D unresolved. Germline V gene lookup returns CDR1 SGHTA and CDR2 FQGNSA. Trimming removed 5 bases from V and 8 bases from J, with 10 bases in between. The CDR3 spans 13 residues. The DNA of the CDR3 is TGTGCCAGCAGCCTAGAGGCGTATTCACCCCTCCACTTT. Its translation: CASSLEAYSPLHF.